This T cell receptor (beta chain) was obtained from a study of control samples from healthy donors and cancer patients. TCRdb's copy holds only in-frame clones and misses some; the assay was immunoSEQ multiplex PCR. Here the sample spans some 110,000 clones, around 90% being singletons. The CDR3 is 13 amino acids. CDR1 SGHAT and CDR2 FQNNGV come from the germline V gene. The V segment lost 3 bases and the J segment 12 bases; nucleotides outside the gene matches: 8. This sequence joins TRBV11-2 and TRBJ2-1; 7 bases agree with TRBD2. Input material: blood. The receptor was derived from a woman between 65 and 79 years old in good health. CDR3 DNA: TGTGCCAGCAGCTTTTCGGCCCTAGCGGTGCAGTTCTTC. It translates to CASSFSALAVQFF.